The T cell receptor (beta chain) described here comes from a study of blood T cell repertoires in COVID-19. Study summary: Collection of acute and convalescent COVID-19 samples took place in the United States, Italy and Spain. Sources were T cells, B-cell-depleted T cells, or PBMCs; the material itself was cDNA or gDNA.

With 3 bases removed from V and 12 bases from J, the gap between germline ends came to 14 bases. Per germline, CDR1 SQVTM and CDR2 ANQGSEA. The CDR3 is 11 amino acids. Original handling: For nucleated cells, counts were estimated from reference gene primer amplification. Measured with immunoSEQ multiplex PCR; TCRdb has only the in-frame clones, and not every one. Clonal size and the V and J genes are those of that table, whereas D and trimming came from the DNA. This table holds roughly 380,000 clones, 81% found once. This chain uses TRBV29-1 with TRBJ1-2; D is perhaps TRBD1 (5 bases). The specimen sequenced was peripheral blood. The sequence derives from a human donor with acute or convalescent COVID-19. The donor label of this sample is uncertain. CDR3 sequence reads: CSVDAGPGHTF. CDR3 coding DNA: TGCAGCGTTGATGCAGGGCCAGGGCACACCTTC. Variable domain in full (rest from reference TRBV29-1 and TRBJ1-2): SAVISQKPSRDICQRGTSLTIQCQVDSQVTMMFWYRQQPGQSLTLIATANQGSEATYESGFVIDKFPISRPNLTFSTLTVSNMSPEDSSIYLCSVDAGPGHTFGSGTRLTVV.